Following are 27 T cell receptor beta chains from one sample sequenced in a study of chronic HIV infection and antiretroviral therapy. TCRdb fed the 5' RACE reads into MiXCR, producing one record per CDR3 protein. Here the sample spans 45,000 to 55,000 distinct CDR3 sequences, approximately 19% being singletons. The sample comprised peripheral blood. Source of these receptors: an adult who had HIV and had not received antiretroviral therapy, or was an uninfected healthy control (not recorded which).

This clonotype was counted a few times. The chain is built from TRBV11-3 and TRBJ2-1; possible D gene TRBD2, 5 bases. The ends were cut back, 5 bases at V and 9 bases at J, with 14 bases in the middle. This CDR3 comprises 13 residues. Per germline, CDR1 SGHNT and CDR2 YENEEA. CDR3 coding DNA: TGTGCCAGCAGCCCGTTGACTAATTCTGAGCAGTTCTTC. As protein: CASSPLTNSEQFF.

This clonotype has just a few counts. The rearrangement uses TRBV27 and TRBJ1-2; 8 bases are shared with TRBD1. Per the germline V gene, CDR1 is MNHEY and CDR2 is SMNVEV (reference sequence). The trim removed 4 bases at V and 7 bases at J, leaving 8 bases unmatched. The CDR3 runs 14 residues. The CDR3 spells CASSSKEDRAGYTF. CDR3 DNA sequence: TGTGCCAGCAGTTCCAAAGAGGACAGGGCTGGCTACACCTTC.

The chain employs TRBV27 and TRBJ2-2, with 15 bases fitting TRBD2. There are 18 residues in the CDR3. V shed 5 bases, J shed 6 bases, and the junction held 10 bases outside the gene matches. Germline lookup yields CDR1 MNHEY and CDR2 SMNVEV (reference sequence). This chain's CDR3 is CASSAGLAGGRTAGELFF. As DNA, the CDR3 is TGTGCCAGCAGTGCGGGACTAGCGGGAGGTCGGACAGCCGGGGAGCTGTTTTTT.

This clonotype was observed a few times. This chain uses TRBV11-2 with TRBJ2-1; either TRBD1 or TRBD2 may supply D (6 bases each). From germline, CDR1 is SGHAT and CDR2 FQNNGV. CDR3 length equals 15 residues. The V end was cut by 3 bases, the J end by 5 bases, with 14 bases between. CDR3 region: CASSFLKGGNNEQFF. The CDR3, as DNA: TGTGCCAGCAGCTTTTTAAAGGGGGGTAACAATGAGCAGTTCTTC.

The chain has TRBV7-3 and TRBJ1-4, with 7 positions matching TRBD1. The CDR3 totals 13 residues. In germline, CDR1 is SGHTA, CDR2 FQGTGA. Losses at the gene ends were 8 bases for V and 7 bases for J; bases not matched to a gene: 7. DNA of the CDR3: TGTGCCAGCGGACGGGACAGAGGTGAAAAACTGTTTTTT. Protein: CASGRDRGEKLFF.

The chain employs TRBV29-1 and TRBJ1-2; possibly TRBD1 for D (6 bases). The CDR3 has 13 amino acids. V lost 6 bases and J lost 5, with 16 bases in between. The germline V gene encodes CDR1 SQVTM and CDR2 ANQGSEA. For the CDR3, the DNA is TGCAGCGTAGTAGGGGGTTCGGGATATGGCTACACCTTC. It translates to CSVVGGSGYGYTF.

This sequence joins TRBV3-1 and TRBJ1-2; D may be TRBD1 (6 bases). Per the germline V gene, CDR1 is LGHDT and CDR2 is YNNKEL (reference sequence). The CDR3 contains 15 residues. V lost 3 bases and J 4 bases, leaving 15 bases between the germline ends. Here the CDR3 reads CASSQPSTDSYGYTF. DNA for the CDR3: TGTGCCAGCAGCCAGCCGTCGACGGACAGCTATGGCTACACCTTC.

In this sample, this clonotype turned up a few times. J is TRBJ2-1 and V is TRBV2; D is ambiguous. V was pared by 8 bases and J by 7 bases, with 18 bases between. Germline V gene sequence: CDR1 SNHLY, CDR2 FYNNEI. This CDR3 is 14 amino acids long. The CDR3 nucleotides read TGTGCCAGCTACCGGGTGGATTTAGGGAATGAGCAGTTCTTC. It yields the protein CASYRVDLGNEQFF.

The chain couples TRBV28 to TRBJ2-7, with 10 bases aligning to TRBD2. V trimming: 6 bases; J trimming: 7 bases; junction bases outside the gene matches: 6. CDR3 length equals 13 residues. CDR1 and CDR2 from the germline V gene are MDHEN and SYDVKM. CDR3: CASRPSGRDEQYF. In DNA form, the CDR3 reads TGTGCCAGCAGGCCTAGCGGGAGAGATGAGCAGTACTTC.

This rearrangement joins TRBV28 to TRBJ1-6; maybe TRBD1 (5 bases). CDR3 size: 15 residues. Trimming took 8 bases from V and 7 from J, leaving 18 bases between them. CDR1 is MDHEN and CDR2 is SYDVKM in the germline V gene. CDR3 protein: CASYSGGIGNSPLHF. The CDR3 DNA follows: TGTGCCAGCTACAGCGGGGGGATAGGGAATTCACCCCTCCACTTT.

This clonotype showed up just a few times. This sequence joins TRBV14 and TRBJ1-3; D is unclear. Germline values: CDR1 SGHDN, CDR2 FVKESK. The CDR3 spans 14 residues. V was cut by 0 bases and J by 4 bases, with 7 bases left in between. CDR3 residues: CASSQDLTGNTIYF. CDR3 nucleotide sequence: TGTGCCAGCAGCCAAGACTTAACAGGAAACACCATATATTTT.

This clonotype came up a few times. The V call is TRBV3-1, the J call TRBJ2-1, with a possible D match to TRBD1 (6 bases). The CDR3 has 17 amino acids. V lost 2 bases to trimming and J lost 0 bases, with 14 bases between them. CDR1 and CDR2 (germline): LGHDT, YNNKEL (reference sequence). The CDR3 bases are TGTGCCAGCAGCCAATTGAGGACAGCGAGCTCCTACAATGAGCAGTTCTTC. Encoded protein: CASSQLRTASSYNEQFF.

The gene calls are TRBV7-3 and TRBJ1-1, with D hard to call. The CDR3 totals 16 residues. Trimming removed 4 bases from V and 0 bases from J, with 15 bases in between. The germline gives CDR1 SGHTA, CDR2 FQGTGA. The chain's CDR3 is CASSSMVGRMNTEAFF. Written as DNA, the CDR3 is TGTGCCAGCAGCTCCATGGTGGGTCGGATGAACACTGAAGCTTTCTTT. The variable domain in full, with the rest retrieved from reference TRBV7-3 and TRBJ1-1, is GAGVSQTPSNKVTEKGKYVELRCDPISGHTALYWYRQSLGQGPEFLIYFQGTGAADDSGLPNDRFFAVRPEGSVSTLKIQRTERGDSAVYLCASSSMVGRMNTEAFFGQGTRLTVV.

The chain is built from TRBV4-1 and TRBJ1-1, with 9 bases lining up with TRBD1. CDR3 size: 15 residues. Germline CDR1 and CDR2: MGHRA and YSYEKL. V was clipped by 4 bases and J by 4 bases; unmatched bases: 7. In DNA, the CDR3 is TGCGCCAGCAGCCCTAGGGGACAGGGTGTCACTGAAGCTTTCTTT. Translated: CASSPRGQGVTEAFF.

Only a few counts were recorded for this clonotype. CDR3 DNA: TGTGCCAGCAGTGTGACAGGGAGCTCCTACGAGCAGTACTTC. Translation gives CASSVTGSSYEQYF. The V call is TRBV25-1, the J call TRBJ2-7, with TRBD1 matching 7 bases. The CDR3 consists of 14 residues. The junction had 3 bases not matched to a gene; V was cut back by 4 bases and J by 0 bases. Germline CDR1 is MGHDK and CDR2 is SYGVNS.

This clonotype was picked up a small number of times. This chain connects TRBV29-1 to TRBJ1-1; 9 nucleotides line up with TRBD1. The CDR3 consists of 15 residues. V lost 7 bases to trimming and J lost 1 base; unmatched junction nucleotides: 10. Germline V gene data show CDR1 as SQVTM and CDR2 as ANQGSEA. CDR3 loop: CSAPQGANSNTEAFF. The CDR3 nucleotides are TGCAGCGCCCCACAGGGGGCGAATTCGAACACTGAAGCTTTCTTT. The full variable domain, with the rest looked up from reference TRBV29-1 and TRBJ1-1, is SAVISQKPSRDICQRGTSLTIQCQVDSQVTMMFWYRQQPGQSLTLIATANQGSEATYESGFVIDKFPISRPNLTFSTLTVSNMSPEDSSIYLCSAPQGANSNTEAFFGQGTRLTVV.

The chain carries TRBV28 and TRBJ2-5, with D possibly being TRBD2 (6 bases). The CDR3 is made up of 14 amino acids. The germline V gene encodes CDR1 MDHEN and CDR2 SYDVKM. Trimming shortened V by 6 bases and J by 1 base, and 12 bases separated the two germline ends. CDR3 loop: CASSLGGAQETQYF. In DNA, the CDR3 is TGTGCCAGCAGCCTAGGCGGGGCCCAAGAGACCCAGTACTTC. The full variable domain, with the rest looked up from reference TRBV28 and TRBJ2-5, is DVKVTQSSRYLVKRTGEKVFLECVQDMDHENMFWYRQDPGLGLRLIYFSYDVKMKEKGDIPEGYSVSREKKERFSLILESASTNQTSMYLCASSLGGAQETQYFGPGTRLLVL.

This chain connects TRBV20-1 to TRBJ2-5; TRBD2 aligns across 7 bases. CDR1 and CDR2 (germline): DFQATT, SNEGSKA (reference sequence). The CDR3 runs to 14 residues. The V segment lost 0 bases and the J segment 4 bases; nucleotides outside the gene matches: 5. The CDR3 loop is CSAREGGRGETQYF. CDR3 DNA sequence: TGCAGTGCTAGAGAGGGAGGGCGAGGAGAGACCCAGTACTTC.

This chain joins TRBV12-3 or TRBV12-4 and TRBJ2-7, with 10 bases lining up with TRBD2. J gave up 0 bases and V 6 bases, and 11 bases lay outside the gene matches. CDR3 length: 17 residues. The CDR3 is CASSQGELAGSSYEQYF. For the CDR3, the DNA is TGTGCCAGCAGCCAGGGGGAACTAGCGGGAAGCTCCTACGAGCAGTACTTC.

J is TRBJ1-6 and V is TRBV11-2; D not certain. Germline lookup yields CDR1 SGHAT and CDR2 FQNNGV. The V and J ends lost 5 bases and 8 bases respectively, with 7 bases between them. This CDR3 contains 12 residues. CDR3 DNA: TGTGCCAGCAGCGTATCCCATTCACCCCTCCACTTT. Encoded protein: CASSVSHSPLHF.

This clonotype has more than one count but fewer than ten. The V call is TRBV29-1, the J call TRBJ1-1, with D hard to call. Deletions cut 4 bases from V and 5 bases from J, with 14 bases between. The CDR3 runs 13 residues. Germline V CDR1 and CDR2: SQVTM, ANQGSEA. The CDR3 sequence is CSVVGSGGTEAFF. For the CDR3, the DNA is TGCAGCGTTGTAGGTTCGGGTGGGACTGAAGCTTTCTTT.

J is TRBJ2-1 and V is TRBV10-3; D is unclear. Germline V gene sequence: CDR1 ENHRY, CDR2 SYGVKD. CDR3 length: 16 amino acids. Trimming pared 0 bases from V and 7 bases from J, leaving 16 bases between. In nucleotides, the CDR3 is TGTGCCATCAGTGAGTCAGAAGGGAAGGTCTGGAATGAGCAGTTCTTC. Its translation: CAISESEGKVWNEQFF.

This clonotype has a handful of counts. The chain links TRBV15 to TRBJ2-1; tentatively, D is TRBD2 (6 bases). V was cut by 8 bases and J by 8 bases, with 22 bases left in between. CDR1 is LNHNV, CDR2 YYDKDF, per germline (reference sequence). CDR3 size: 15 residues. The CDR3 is CATGGADPGGDEQFF. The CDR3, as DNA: TGTGCCACCGGAGGAGCGGACCCTGGAGGGGATGAGCAGTTCTTC.

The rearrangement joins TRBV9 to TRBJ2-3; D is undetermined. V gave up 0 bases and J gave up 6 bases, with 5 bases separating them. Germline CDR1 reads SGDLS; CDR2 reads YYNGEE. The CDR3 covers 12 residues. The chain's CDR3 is CASSVVEDTQYF. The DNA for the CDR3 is TGTGCCAGCAGCGTAGTTGAGGATACGCAGTATTTT.

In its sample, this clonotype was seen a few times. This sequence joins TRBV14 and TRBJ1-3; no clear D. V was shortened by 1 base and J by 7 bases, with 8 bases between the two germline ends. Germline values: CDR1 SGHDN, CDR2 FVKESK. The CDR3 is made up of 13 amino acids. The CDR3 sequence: CASSQVVGNTIYF. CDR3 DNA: TGTGCCAGCAGCCAAGTTGTGGGGAACACCATATATTTT.

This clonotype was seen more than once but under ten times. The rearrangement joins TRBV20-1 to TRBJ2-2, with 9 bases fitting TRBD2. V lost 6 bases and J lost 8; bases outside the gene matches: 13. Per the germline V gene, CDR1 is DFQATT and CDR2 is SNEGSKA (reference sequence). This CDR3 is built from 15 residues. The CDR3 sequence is CSAPRGLAQAGELFF. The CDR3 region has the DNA TGCAGTGCCCCACGGGGACTAGCCCAGGCGGGGGAGCTGTTTTTT.

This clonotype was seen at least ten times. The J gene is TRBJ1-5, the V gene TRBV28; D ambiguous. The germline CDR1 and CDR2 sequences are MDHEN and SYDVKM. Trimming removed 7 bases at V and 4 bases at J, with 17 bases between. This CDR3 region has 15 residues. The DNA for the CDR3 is TGTGCCAGCATAGGTGCCAGGTCTTGGAATCAGCCCCAGCATTTT. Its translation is CASIGARSWNQPQHF.